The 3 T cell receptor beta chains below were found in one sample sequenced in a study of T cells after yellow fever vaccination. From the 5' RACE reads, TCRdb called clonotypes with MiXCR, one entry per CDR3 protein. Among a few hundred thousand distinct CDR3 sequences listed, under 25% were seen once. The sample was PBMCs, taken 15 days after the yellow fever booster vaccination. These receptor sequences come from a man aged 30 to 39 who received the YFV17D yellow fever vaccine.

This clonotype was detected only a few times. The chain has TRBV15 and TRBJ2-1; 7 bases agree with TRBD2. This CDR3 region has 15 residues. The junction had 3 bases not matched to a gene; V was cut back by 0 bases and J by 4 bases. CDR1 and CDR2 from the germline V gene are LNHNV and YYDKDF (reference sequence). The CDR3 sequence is CATSRDGLVYNEQFF. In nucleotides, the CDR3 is TGTGCCACCAGCAGAGATGGACTAGTGTACAATGAGCAGTTCTTC.

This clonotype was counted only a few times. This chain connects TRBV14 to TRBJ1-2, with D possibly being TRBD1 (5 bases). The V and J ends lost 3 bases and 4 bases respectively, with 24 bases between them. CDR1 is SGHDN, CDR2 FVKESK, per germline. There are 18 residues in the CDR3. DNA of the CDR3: TGTGCCAGCAGCCATTTCTCGGGACGCCAGGGACCGGCCTATGGCTACACCTTC. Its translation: CASSHFSGRQGPAYGYTF.

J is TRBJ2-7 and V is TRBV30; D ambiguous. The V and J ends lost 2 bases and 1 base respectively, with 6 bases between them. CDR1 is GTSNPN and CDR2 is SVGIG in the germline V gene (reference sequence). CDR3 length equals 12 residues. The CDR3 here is CAWSPVSYEQYF. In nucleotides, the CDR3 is TGTGCCTGGAGTCCGGTTTCCTACGAGCAGTACTTC.